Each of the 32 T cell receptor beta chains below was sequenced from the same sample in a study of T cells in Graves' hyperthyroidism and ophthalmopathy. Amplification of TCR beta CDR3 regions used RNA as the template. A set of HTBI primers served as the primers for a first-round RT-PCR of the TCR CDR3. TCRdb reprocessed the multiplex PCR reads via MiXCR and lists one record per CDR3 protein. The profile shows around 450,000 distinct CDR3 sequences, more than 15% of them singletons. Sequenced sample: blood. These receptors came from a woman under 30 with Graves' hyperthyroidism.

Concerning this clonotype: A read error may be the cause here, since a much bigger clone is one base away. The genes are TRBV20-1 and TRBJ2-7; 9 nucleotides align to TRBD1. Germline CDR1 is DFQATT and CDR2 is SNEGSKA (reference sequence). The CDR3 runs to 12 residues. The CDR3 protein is CSAIGQGNERYF. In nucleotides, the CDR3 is TGCAGTGCTATCGGACAGGGGAACGAGCGGTACTTC.

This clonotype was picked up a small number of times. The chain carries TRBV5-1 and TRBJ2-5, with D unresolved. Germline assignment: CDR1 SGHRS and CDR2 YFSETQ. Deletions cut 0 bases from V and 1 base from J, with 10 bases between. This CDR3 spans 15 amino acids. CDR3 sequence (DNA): TGCGCCAGCAGCTTGGAGATCAGCTTCCAAGAGACCCAGTACTTC. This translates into CASSLEISFQETQYF.

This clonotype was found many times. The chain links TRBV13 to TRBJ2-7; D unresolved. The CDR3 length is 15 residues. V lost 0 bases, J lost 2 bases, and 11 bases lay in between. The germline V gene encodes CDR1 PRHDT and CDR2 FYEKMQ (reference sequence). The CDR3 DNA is TGTGCCAGCAGCTTAGGAGAACGGAGTACCTACGAGCAGTACTTC. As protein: CASSLGERSTYEQYF.

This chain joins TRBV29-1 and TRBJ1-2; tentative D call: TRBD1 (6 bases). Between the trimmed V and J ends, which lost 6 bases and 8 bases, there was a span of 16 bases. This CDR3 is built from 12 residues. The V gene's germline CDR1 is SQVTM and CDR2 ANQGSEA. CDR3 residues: CSVGNRVKGYTF. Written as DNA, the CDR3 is TGCAGCGTCGGTAACAGGGTTAAGGGCTACACCTTC.

The CDR3 DNA follows: TGTGCCAGCAGTAAAGGGACAGCGAGCTACGAGCAGTACTTC. Translating it yields CASSKGTASYEQYF. V gene TRBV27 combines with J gene TRBJ2-7, with 7 bases aligning to TRBD1. This CDR3 has 14 amino acids. Germline V gene lookup returns CDR1 MNHEY and CDR2 SMNVEV (reference sequence). Germline trimming cut 5 bases from V and 3 bases from J; bases unmatched to any gene: 7.

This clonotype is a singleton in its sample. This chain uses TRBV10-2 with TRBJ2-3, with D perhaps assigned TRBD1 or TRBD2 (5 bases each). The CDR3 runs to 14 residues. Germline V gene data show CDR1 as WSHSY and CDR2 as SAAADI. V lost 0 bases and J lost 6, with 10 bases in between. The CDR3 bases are TGCGCCAGCAGTGAGTCGAGGGGCCCCGATACGCAGTATTTT. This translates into CASSESRGPDTQYF.

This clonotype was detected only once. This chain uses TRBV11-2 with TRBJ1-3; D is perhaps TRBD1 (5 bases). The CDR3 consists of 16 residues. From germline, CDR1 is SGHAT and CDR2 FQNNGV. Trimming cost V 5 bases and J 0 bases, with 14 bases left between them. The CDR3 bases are TGTGCCAGCAGCGAAGACGGACAAAGCTCTGGAAACACCATATATTTT. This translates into CASSEDGQSSGNTIYF.

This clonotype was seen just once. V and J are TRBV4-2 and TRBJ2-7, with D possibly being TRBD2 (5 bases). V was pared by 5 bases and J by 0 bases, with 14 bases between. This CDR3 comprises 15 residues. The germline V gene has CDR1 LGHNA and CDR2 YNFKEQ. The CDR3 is CASSGVIGSSYEQYF. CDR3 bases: TGTGCCAGCAGCGGGGTTATAGGGAGCTCCTACGAGCAGTACTTC.

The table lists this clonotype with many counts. This chain's CDR3 is CASRINGPQPYEQYF. The CDR3 region has the DNA TGTGCCAGCAGAATTAACGGACCACAACCCTACGAGCAGTACTTC. The chain is built from TRBV6-1 and TRBJ2-7; D is uncertain. V lost 6 bases and J lost 2, with 17 bases in between. Per the germline V gene, CDR1 is MNHNS and CDR2 is SASEGT. The CDR3 totals 15 residues.

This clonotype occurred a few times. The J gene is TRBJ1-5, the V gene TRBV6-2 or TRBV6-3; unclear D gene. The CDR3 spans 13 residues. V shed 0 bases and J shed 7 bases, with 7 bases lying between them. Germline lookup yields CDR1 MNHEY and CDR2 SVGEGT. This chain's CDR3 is CASSYSMRQPQHF. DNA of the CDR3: TGTGCCAGCAGTTACTCGATGCGCCAGCCCCAGCATTTT.

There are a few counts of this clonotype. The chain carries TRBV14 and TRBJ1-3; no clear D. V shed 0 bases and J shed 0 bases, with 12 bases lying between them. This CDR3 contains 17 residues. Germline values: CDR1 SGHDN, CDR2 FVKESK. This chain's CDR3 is CASSQESWRSSGNTIYF. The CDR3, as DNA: TGTGCCAGCAGCCAAGAGTCTTGGAGAAGCTCTGGAAACACCATATATTTT.

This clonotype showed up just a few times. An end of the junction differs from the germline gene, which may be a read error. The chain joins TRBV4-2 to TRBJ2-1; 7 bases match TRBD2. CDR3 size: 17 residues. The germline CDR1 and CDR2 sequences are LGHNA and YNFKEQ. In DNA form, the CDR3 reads TGTGCCAGCAGCCAAGATCTAACGGGAGGTAATAATAATGTGCAGTTCTTC. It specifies CASSQDLTGGNNNVQFF.

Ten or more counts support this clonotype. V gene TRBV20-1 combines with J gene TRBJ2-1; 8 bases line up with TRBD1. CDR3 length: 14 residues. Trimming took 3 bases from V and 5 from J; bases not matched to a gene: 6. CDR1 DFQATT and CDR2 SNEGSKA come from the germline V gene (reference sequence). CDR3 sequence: CSASGTGGHNEQFF. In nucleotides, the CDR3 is TGCAGTGCTAGTGGGACAGGCGGCCACAATGAGCAGTTCTTC.

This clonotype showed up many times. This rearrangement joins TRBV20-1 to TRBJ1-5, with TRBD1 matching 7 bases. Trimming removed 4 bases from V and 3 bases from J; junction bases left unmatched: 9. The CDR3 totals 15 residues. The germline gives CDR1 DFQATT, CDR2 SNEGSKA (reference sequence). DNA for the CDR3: TGCAGTGCTATTCCCCCAGGGGGAGACAATCAGCCCCAGCATTTT. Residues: CSAIPPGGDNQPQHF.

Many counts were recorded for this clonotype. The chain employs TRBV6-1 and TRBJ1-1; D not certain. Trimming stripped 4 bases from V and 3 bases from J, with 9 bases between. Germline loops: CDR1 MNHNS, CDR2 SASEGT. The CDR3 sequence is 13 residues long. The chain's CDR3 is CASSVTADTEAFF. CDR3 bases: TGTGCCAGCAGTGTCACAGCTGACACTGAAGCTTTCTTT.

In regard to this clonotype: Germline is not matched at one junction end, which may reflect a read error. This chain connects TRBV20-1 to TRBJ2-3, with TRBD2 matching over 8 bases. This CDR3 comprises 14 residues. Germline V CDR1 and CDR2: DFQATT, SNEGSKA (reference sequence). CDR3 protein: CSARRTSSIDTQYF. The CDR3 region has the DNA TGCAGTGCTCGCCGGACTAGCAGCATAGATACGCAGTATTTT.

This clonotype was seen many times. As DNA, the CDR3 is TGTGCCAGCAGCCCCCTAGTTCGAGGGGCCGCGGGGGGAAACACCATATATTTT. It is translated as CASSPLVRGAAGGNTIYF. The chain combines TRBV3-1 with TRBJ1-3; D is perhaps TRBD1 (5 bases). The germline gives CDR1 LGHDT, CDR2 YNNKEL (reference sequence). The CDR3 extends over 18 amino acids. V shed 4 bases and J shed 4 bases, with 23 bases lying between them.

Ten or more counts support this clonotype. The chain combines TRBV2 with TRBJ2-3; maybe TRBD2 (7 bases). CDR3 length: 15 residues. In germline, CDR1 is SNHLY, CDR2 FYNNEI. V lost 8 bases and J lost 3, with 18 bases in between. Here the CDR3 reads CASAREGGPTDTQYF. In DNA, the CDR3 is TGTGCCAGCGCGAGGGAGGGGGGCCCGACAGATACGCAGTATTTT.

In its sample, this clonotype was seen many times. The CDR3 spells CASSPSGAVGSPLHF. As DNA, the CDR3 is TGTGCCAGCTCGCCCTCAGGGGCCGTCGGATCACCCCTCCACTTT. This rearrangement joins TRBV18 to TRBJ1-6; maybe TRBD1 (6 bases). This CDR3 is 15 amino acids long. Germline CDR1 KGHSH, CDR2 LQKENI. Between the trimmed V and J ends, which lost 6 bases and 10 bases, there was a span of 19 bases.

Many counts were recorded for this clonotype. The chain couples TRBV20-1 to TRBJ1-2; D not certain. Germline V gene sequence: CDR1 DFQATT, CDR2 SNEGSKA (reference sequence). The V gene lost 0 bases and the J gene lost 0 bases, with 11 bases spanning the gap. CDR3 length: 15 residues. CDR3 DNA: TGCAGTGCTAGAGATCTGGGCCGAGCTAACTATGGCTACACCTTC. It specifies CSARDLGRANYGYTF.

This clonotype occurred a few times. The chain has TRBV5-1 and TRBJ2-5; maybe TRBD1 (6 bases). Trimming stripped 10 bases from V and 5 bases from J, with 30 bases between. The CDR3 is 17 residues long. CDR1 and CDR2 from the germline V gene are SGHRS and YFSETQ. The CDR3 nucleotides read TGCGCCCCGCGCCTACCCCGCCCCGAGAGCCAGGGGGAGACCCAGTACTTC. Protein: CAPRLPRPESQGETQYF.

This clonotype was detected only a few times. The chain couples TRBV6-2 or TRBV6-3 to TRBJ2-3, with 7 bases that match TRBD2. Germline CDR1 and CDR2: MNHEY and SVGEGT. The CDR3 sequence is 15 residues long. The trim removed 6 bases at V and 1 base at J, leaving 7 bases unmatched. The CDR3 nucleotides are TGTGCCAGCAGAAACCGGGGGGTCGGCACAGATACGCAGTATTTT. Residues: CASRNRGVGTDTQYF.

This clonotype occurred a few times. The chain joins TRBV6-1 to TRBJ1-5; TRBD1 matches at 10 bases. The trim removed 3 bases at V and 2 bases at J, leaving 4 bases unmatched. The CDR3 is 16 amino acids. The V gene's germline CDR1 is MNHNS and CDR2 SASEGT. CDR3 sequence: CASSDRQGAGNQPQHF. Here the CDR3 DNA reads TGTGCCAGCAGTGACCGACAGGGGGCGGGCAATCAGCCCCAGCATTTT.

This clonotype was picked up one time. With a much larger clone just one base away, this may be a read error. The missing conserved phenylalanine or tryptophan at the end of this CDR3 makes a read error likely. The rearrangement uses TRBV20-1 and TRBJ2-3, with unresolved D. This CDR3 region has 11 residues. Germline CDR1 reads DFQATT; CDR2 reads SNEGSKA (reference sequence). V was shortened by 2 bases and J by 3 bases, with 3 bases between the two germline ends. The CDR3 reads CSARWTDTQYL. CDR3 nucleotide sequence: TGCAGTGCTAGATGGACAGATACGCAGTATCTT.

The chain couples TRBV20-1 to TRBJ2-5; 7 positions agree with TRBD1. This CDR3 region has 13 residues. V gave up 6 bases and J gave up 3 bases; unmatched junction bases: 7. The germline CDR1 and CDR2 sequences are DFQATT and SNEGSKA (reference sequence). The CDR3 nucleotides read TGCAGTGCCCAGGGACAGTTTAAAGAGACCCAGTACTTC. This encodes CSAQGQFKETQYF.

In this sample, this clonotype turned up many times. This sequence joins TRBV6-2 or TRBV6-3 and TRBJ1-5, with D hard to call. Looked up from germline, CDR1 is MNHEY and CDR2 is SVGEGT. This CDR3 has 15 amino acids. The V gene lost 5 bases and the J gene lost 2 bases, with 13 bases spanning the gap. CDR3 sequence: CASSRPSDGNQPQHF. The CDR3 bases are TGTGCCAGCAGTCGTCCCTCTGACGGCAATCAGCCCCAGCATTTT.

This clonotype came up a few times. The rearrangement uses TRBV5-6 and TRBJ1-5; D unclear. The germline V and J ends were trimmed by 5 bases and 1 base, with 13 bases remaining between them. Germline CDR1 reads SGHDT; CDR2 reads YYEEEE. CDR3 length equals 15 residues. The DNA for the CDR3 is TGTGCCAGCAGTCAGAGGAGGGAGAGCAATCAGCCCCAGCATTTT. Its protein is CASSQRRESNQPQHF.

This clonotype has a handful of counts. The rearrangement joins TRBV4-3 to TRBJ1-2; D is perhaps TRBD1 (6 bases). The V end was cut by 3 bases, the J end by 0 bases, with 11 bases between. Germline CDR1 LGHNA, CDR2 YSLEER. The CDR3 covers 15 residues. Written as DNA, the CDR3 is TGCGCCAGCAGCCAGAGCCGACAGGCTAACTATGGCTACACCTTC. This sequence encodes CASSQSRQANYGYTF.

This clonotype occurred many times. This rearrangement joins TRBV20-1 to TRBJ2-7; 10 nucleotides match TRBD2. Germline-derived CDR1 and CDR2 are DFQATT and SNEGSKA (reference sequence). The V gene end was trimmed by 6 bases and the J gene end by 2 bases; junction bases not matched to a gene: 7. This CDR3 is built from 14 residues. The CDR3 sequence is CSAPTSGMTYEQYF. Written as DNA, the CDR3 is TGCAGTGCACCTACTAGCGGGATGACCTACGAGCAGTACTTC.

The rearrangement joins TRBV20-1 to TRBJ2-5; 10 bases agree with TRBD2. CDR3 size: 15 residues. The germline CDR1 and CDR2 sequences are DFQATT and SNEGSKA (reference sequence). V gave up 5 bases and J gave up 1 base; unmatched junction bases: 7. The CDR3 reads CSARTTSGFQETQYF. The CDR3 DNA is TGCAGTGCTCGAACGACTAGCGGGTTCCAAGAGACCCAGTACTTC.

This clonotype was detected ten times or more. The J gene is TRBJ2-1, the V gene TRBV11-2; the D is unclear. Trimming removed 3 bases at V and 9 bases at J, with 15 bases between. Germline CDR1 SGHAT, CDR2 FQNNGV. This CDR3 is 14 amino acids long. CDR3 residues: CASSLGLQRGEQFF. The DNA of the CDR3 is TGTGCCAGCAGCTTGGGATTACAGCGTGGTGAGCAGTTCTTC.

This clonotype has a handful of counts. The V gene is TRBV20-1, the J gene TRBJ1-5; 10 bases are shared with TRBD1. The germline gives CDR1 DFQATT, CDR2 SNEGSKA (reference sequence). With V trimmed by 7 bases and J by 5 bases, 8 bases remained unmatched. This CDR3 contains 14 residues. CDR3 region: CSVSGQGRDQPQHF. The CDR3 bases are TGCAGTGTGTCGGGACAGGGGAGGGATCAGCCCCAGCATTTT.